This T cell receptor beta chain came from a study of lymphopenia after photon versus proton radiotherapy. A word on this clone: Its antigen is currently unknown.

The study, taken as a whole, reports: Proton therapy kept repertoires fairly stable, unlike photons, which gained effector/memory cells.

Trimming took 5 bases from V and 1 from J; bases not matched to a gene: 7. The length of the CDR3 is 15 residues. Per germline, CDR1 MNHEY and CDR2 SVGAGI. Clones were read by immunoSEQ multiplex PCR, and TCRdb kept only the in-frame ones, dropping some. This sample carries 150,000 to 200,000 clones, less than 90% of them seen once, and the ten largest clones take approximately 4.6%. The sequence was obtained from a man between 45 and 60 years old with gastric cancer. The sample here was peripheral blood, taken from a patient treated with photon-based radiotherapy. This chain connects TRBV6-5 to TRBJ1-1, with 7 nucleotides matching TRBD1. The CDR3 nucleotides read TGTGCCAGCAGTCCAACCGGGACAGCGAACACTGAAGCTTTCTTT. Its protein product is CASSPTGTANTEAFF.